This T cell receptor beta chain originates from a study of T cell changes during pregnancy in multiple sclerosis. The V and J ends lost 4 bases and 3 bases respectively, with 17 bases between them. This CDR3 region has 15 residues. In germline, CDR1 is SGHNT, CDR2 YYREEE (reference sequence). Method: immunoSEQ multiplex PCR; TCRdb's copy keeps in-frame clones and lacks some. The sample lists about 130,000 clones; about 96% were seen once. The sequencing used peripheral blood, collected after pregnancy. The chain employs TRBV5-4 and TRBJ2-7; D perhaps matches TRBD2 (7 bases). This clonotype originated in a female donor with multiple sclerosis, enrolled in a pregnancy study. The CDR3, as DNA: TGTGCCAGCAGCCGGGGGGCGGTGGGGAACTACGAGCAGTACTTC. It codes for CASSRGAVGNYEQYF.